Listed here is a single TCR beta chain. As yet, its antigen is unknown. The time point was: late sampling 161 to 241 days after vaccination in a few convalescent patients. The treatment is: approximately 9-day PBMC culture with coronavirus spike peptide pools or control peptides (ViraFEST assay). ViraFEST stimulated the growth of antigen-specific T cells using peptide pools and subsequently profiled their TCRs by sequencing. V lost 4 bases to trimming and J lost 5 bases, with 17 bases between them. The V gene's germline CDR1 is SGHDN and CDR2 FVKESK. CDR3 length: 15 residues. The data originate from a study of vaccination and CD4 T cells after COVID-19. Sequenced with the Oncomine TCR Beta short-read assay was DNA taken from cultured CD4+ T cells. TCRdb used MiXCR to reprocess the PCR reads, holding one entry per CDR3 protein. The table records tens of thousands of distinct CDR3 sequences, approximately 38% of them present only once.

Findings and limits, study-wide: This study had few convalescent patients and no early post-infection samples.

The material sequenced was CD4+ T cells from blood, cultured in vitro, taken about 7 months after SARS-CoV-2 vaccination. This chain joins TRBV14 and TRBJ2-5; D possibly matches TRBD1 or TRBD2 (6 bases each). The source is a human donor who had recovered from COVID-19. CDR3 sequence (DNA): TGTGCCAGCAGCCTAATTGCACGGGGGCGGGAGACCCAGTACTTC. Its translation is CASSLIARGRETQYF.